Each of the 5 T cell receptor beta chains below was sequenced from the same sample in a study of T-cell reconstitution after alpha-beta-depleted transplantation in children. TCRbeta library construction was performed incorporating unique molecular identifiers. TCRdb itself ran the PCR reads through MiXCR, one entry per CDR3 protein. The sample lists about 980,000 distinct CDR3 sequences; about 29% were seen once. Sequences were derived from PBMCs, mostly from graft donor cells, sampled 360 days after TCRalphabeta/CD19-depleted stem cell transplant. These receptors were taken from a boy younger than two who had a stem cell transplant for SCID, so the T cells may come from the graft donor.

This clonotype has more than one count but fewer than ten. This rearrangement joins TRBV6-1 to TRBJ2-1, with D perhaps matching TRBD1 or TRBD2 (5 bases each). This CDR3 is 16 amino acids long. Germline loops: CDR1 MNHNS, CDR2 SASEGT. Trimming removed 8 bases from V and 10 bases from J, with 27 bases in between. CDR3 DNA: TGTGCCAGCGCTTCCCCGGCAACAGGTGTAGAGGGGGAGCAGTTCTTC. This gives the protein CASASPATGVEGEQFF.

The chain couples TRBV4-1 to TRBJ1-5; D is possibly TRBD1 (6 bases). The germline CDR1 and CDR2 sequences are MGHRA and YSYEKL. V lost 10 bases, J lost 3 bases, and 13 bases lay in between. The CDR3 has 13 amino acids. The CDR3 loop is CATAGQSNQPQHF. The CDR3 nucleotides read TGCGCCACCGCTGGACAGTCCAATCAGCCCCAGCATTTT.

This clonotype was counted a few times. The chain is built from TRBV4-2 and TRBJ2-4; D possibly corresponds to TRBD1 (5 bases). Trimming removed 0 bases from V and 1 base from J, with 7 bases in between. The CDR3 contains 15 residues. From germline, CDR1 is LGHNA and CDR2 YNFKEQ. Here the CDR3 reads CASSQEQGAKNIQYF. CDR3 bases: TGTGCCAGCAGCCAAGAGCAGGGTGCCAAAAACATTCAGTACTTC.

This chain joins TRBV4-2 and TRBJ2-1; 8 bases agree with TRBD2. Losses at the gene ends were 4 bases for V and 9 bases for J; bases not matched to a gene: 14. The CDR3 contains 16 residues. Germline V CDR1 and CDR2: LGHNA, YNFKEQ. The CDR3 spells CASSLLLRGGPGEQFF. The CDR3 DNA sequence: TGTGCCAGCAGCCTACTATTACGGGGGGGCCCCGGTGAGCAGTTCTTC.

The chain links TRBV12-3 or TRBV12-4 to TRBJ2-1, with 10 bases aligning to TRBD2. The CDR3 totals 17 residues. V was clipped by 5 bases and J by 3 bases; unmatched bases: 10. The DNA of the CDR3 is TGTGCCAGCAGTCGCTACTCCGGGACTAGCGACTACAATGAGCAGTTCTTC. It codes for CASSRYSGTSDYNEQFF.